The clone carrying this T cell receptor (beta chain) occurred many times. Its antigen is undetermined. This record belongs to a study of CD8+ T cells in alopecia areata. Study at large: Treatment comprised oral tofacitinib, 5 to 10 mg twice daily, in treated patients. Treated patients received severity scores based on the percentage of scalp area affected. Study observations and caveats: A great number of expanded lesional clones endured in scalp and blood during tofacitinib.

With V trimmed by 1 base and J by 8 bases, 10 bases remained unmatched. The germline V gene has CDR1 LGHNA and CDR2 YNFKEQ. This CDR3 has 15 amino acids. In each case, RNA was isolated and then reverse transcribed into cDNA as the sequencing template. Libraries were prepared by immunoSEQ multiplex PCR; TCRdb keeps only in-frame clonotypes and omits some of them. The table lists a few hundred thousand clones, around two fifths of them singletons, with 0.45% to 0.55% in the top ten. Documented treatment: oral pan-JAK inhibitor, 5-10 mg twice daily. The V and J genes are TRBV4-2 and TRBJ1-2, with 7 bases fitting TRBD1. This receptor was identified in a human donor with alopecia areata. Sequences were derived from CD4+ T cells sorted from blood, sampled around week 31, from a patient treated with tofacitinib. CDR3 nucleotides: TGTGCCAGCAGCCAAGGACCTGAGGGGGCGGTAGGCTACACCTTC. Amino acids: CASSQGPEGAVGYTF.